This passage covers 12 T cell receptor beta chains from one sample sequenced in a study of naive and memory T cell subsets (dated by TCRdb to the late 2010s). The library came from UMI-ligation and nested PCR. The data were produced on an Illumina MiSeq. The beta constant-region primer consisted of an equimolar mixture of two oligonucleotides that together covered TRBC1 and TRBC2. The ligated cDNA went through four rounds of PCR with nested alpha and beta constant-region primers together with the SP2 primer. TCRdb passed the public sequencing reads through fastp at Q25 and MiXCR, retaining productive beta sequences. Identical CDR3 proteins give one entry, which carries the most common genes and DNA. In all, the sample holds 85,000 to 130,000 distinct CDR3 sequences, and about 15% of those were seen once. The top ten clonotypes cover around 2.8% of the sample. Their specific antigens are unknown. The full study reports these points: A few larger clonotypes were found in naive repertoires, especially CD8, and these larger clonotypes were possibly memory cells re-expressing CD45RA.

Sequenced input: naive CD8+ T cells from blood. According to the study, the label for this sample's cell subset or site signals: naive T cells, CD45RA high CD27+. Receptor source: a human donor in good health.

This clonotype was seen repeatedly, ten times or more. The chain is built from TRBV6-2 or TRBV6-3 and TRBJ2-1; no reliable D call. The CDR3 totals 16 residues. Germline values: CDR1 MNHEY, CDR2 SVGEGT. V lost 2 bases to trimming and J lost 3 bases, with 14 bases between them. CDR3 region: CASSYEGSPLYNEQFF. CDR3 in DNA: TGTGCCAGCAGTTACGAAGGCAGCCCTCTCTACAATGAGCAGTTCTTC.

The V gene is TRBV15, the J gene TRBJ2-5; 8 bases line up with TRBD1. This CDR3 is built from 17 residues. V lost 2 bases and J lost 1; bases outside the gene matches: 9. The germline V gene encodes CDR1 LNHNV and CDR2 YYDKDF (reference sequence). CDR3 sequence (DNA): TGTGCCACCAGCAGACCAGGACAGGGAATGGCCCAAGAGACCCAGTACTTC. It translates to CATSRPGQGMAQETQYF. The variable domain in full, completed from reference TRBV15 and TRBJ2-5, reads DAMVIQNPRYQVTQFGKPVTLSCSQTLNHNVMYWYQQKSSQAPKLLFHYYDKDFNNEADTPDNFQSRRPNTSFCFLDIRSPGLGDTAMYLCATSRPGQGMAQETQYFGPGTRLLVL.

This clonotype was detected many times. The genes are TRBV4-1 and TRBJ2-6; 7 positions agree with TRBD1. J lost 3 bases, V lost 4 bases, and 3 bases had no gene match. This CDR3 is built from 15 residues. Germline CDR1 is MGHRA and CDR2 is YSYEKL. CDR3 bases: TGCGCCAGCAGCCCAACAGGGGTTGGGGCCAACGTCCTGACTTTC. Translated, it gives CASSPTGVGANVLTF.

The rearrangement joins TRBV28 to TRBJ1-1; possible D gene TRBD1, 6 bases. This CDR3 is 14 amino acids long. Germline-derived CDR1 and CDR2 are MDHEN and SYDVKM. Deletions cut 3 bases from V and 1 base from J, with 9 bases between. The CDR3 DNA sequence: TGTGCCAGCAGTTTGTTGGGGGCGAACACTGAAGCTTTCTTT. It translates to CASSLLGANTEAFF.

This clonotype was seen a handful of times. The chain is built from TRBV4-3 and TRBJ2-1; 8 bases agree with TRBD2. V lost 1 base to trimming and J lost 3 bases; unmatched junction nucleotides: 8. The CDR3 extends over 17 amino acids. The V gene's germline CDR1 is LGHNA and CDR2 YSLEER. CDR3 bases: TGCGCCAGCAGCCAAGCTCGGGGGGGACCCGTCTACAATGAGCAGTTCTTC. Translating it yields CASSQARGGPVYNEQFF.

V gene TRBV19 combines with J gene TRBJ1-5; D gene uncertain. The CDR3 is made up of 16 amino acids. Germline values: CDR1 LNHDA, CDR2 SQIVND (reference sequence). Trimming stripped 2 bases from V and 0 bases from J, with 11 bases between. The CDR3 DNA follows: TGTGCCAGTAGTATACGTAGGGAGCTTAGCAATCAGCCCCAGCATTTT. It encodes CASSIRRELSNQPQHF. The full variable domain, its missing parts supplied by reference TRBV19 and TRBJ1-5, is DGGITQSPKYLFRKEGQNVTLSCEQNLNHDAMYWYRQDPGQGLRLIYYSQIVNDFQKGDIAEGYSVSREKKESFPLTVTSAQKNPTAFYLCASSIRRELSNQPQHFGDGTRLSIL.

This clonotype came up a few times. The chain joins TRBV13 to TRBJ1-6, with D possibly matching TRBD1 (5 bases). Trimming pared 0 bases from V and 3 bases from J, leaving 27 bases between. The CDR3 runs 22 residues. Germline V gives CDR1 PRHDT, CDR2 FYEKMQ (reference sequence). Here the CDR3 reads CASSLGGGLRLTRRDYNSPLHF. The CDR3 DNA sequence: TGTGCCAGCAGCTTAGGGGGGGGACTTCGGCTGACTCGGAGGGACTATAATTCACCCCTCCACTTT.

V usage is TRBV29-1 and J usage is TRBJ2-3; 8 nucleotides line up with TRBD2. V shed 6 bases and J 2 bases; nucleotides not matched to a gene: 10. This CDR3 is 15 amino acids long. CDR1 is SQVTM and CDR2 is ANQGSEA in the germline V gene. CDR3 sequence reads: CSVPGGLAPTDTQYF. CDR3 bases: TGCAGCGTCCCGGGGGGGCTAGCTCCCACAGATACGCAGTATTTT.

The sample holds a few counts of this clonotype. The chain carries TRBV29-1 and TRBJ2-3; D unclear. Germline-derived CDR1 and CDR2 are SQVTM and ANQGSEA. The V end lost 4 bases, the J end lost 4 bases, and 21 bases lay between the germline ends. The CDR3 contains 16 residues. DNA for the CDR3: TGCAGCGTTGTTGTGGCATACCGCGTGAGCCCAGATACGCAGTATTTT. Translated, it gives CSVVVAYRVSPDTQYF.

A few counts support this clonotype. The chain joins TRBV6-5 to TRBJ1-5; a possible D gene is TRBD1 (5 bases). The CDR3 sequence is 17 residues long. Germline assignment: CDR1 MNHEY and CDR2 SVGAGI. The V and J ends lost 2 bases and 2 bases respectively, with 16 bases between them. The CDR3 protein is CASSYEGRQRGNQPQHF. DNA of the CDR3: TGTGCCAGCAGTTACGAGGGACGACAGCGCGGCAATCAGCCCCAGCATTTT.

Only a few counts were recorded for this clonotype. The chain uses TRBV11-2 and TRBJ2-3; either TRBD1 or TRBD2 may supply D (5 bases each). Germline-derived CDR1 and CDR2 are SGHAT and FQNNGV. The V and J ends lost 5 bases and 6 bases respectively, with 12 bases between them. The CDR3 runs to 13 residues. CDR3 DNA: TGTGCCAGCAGCCCAAGCTGGGGGGATACGCAGTATTTT. Translation: CASSPSWGDTQYF.

The chain links TRBV7-9 to TRBJ2-1; no clear D gene. Germline lookup yields CDR1 SEHNR and CDR2 FQNEAQ (reference sequence). CDR3 length: 14 residues. Trimming pared 1 base from V and 6 bases from J, leaving 10 bases between. The CDR3 reads CASSLGANSNEQFF. In DNA form, the CDR3 reads TGTGCCAGCAGCTTAGGGGCCAATAGCAATGAGCAGTTCTTC.